A selection of T cell receptor beta chains follows, all from one sample in a study of T cell responses to AZD1222 COVID-19 vaccine. TCRdb's copy holds only in-frame clones and misses some; the assay was immunoSEQ multiplex PCR. The sample contains more than 85,000 clones, 85% to 95% of which appear only once. This sample comprised peripheral blood, obtained on day 0 of AZD1222 vaccination. The receptors were sampled from an adult in good health. CDR3s include the opening cysteine and the closing phenylalanine or tryptophan. The order of the fields is V gene, J gene, clone size, D gene, CDR3 protein, CDR3 DNA. A D gene is named only where the DNA matches it firmly. For some rows the clone size is stated as once, few or many, or as a class when expanded; others skip it.

V gene: TRBV28
J gene: TRBJ1-1
clone size: NA
D gene: NA
CDR3 protein: CASSSPDRLATEAFF
CDR3 DNA: TGTGCCAGCAGTTCTCCAGACAGACTCGCGACTGAAGCTTTCTTT

V gene: TRBV16
J gene: TRBJ1-4
clone size: once
D gene: NA
CDR3 protein: CASSQGLMRNEKLFF
CDR3 DNA: TGTGCCAGCAGCCAAGGACTAATGCGAAATGAAAAACTGTTTTTT

V gene: TRBV19
J gene: TRBJ1-5
clone size: once
D gene: NA
CDR3 protein: CASSYPGTGNQPQHF
CDR3 DNA: TGTGCCAGTAGCTACCCCGGAACAGGGAATCAGCCCCAGCATTTT

V gene: TRBV19
J gene: TRBJ1-5
clone size: once
D gene: TRBD1
CDR3 protein: CASSGGDSLNQPQHF
CDR3 DNA: TGTGCCAGTAGTGGCGGGGACAGCTTAAATCAGCCCCAGCATTTT

V gene: TRBV9
J gene: TRBJ1-6
clone size: NA
D gene: NA
CDR3 protein: CASSVGDLSYNSPLHF
CDR3 DNA: TGTGCCAGCAGCGTAGGTGACCTCTCCTATAATTCACCCCTCCACTTT

V gene: TRBV30
J gene: TRBJ1-5
clone size: NA
D gene: NA
CDR3 protein: CAWSVGSNQPQHF
CDR3 DNA: TGTGCCTGGAGTGTGGGAAGCAATCAGCCCCAGCATTTT

V gene: TRBV5-1
J gene: TRBJ1-6
clone size: NA
D gene: NA
CDR3 protein: CASSLTETSSPLHF
CDR3 DNA: TGCGCCAGCAGCTTGACGGAAACTAGCTCACCCCTCCACTTT

V gene: TRBV30
J gene: TRBJ1-5
clone size: once
D gene: NA
CDR3 protein: CAWSMESNQPQHF
CDR3 DNA: TGTGCCTGGAGTATGGAGAGCAATCAGCCCCAGCATTTT

V gene: TRBV29-1
J gene: TRBJ1-2
clone size: NA
D gene: NA
CDR3 protein: CSVEGGLNYGYTF
CDR3 DNA: TGCAGCGTTGAGGGTGGACTCAACTATGGCTACACCTTC

V gene: TRBV9
J gene: TRBJ1-2
clone size: NA
D gene: NA
CDR3 protein: CASSVAGGDYGYTF
CDR3 DNA: TGTGCCAGCAGCGTAGCTGGAGGGGACTATGGCTACACCTTC

V gene: TRBV4-2
J gene: TRBJ1-2
clone size: NA
D gene: NA
CDR3 protein: CASSQDSGRGHRANYGYTF
CDR3 DNA: TGTGCCAGCAGCCAAGATTCGGGGAGGGGACACCGAGCTAACTATGGCTACACCTTC

V gene: TRBV29-1
J gene: TRBJ1-2
clone size: NA
D gene: TRBD1
CDR3 protein: CSADPDGQGRSGYTF
CDR3 DNA: TGCAGCGCTGATCCCGACGGACAGGGTCGAAGTGGCTACACCTTC

V gene: TRBV7-2
J gene: TRBJ2-5
clone size: NA
D gene: NA
CDR3 protein: CASSLGPWSQETQYF
CDR3 DNA: TGTGCCAGCAGCCTCGGGCCGTGGAGCCAAGAGACCCAGTACTTC

V gene: TRBV11-2
J gene: TRBJ2-7
clone size: NA
D gene: NA
CDR3 protein: CASSLVGSVGSEQYF
CDR3 DNA: TGTGCCAGCAGCTTAGTCGGGTCGGTAGGTTCTGAGCAGTACTTC

V gene: TRBV25-1
J gene: TRBJ2-2
clone size: NA
D gene: NA
CDR3 protein: CASSDPATPTGELFF
CDR3 DNA: TGTGCCAGCAGTGACCCCGCGACACCAACCGGGGAGCTGTTTTTT

V gene: TRBV6-5
J gene: TRBJ2-6
clone size: NA
D gene: NA
CDR3 protein: CASSYGGTSGANVLTF
CDR3 DNA: TGTGCCAGCAGTTACGGCGGGACCTCTGGGGCCAACGTCCTGACTTTC

V gene: TRBV6-5
J gene: TRBJ1-2
clone size: NA
D gene: TRBD1
CDR3 protein: CASSIKGTGGFGYTF
CDR3 DNA: TGTGCCAGCAGCATTAAAGGGACAGGGGGATTTGGCTACACCTTC

V gene: TRBV30
J gene: TRBJ1-1
clone size: NA
D gene: NA
CDR3 protein: CAWSGMRTEAFF
CDR3 DNA: TGTGCCTGGAGTGGGATGAGGACTGAAGCTTTCTTT

V gene: TRBV9
J gene: TRBJ1-4
clone size: few
D gene: NA
CDR3 protein: CASSVGGDKNEKLFF
CDR3 DNA: TGTGCCAGCAGCGTCGGAGGGGACAAAAATGAAAAACTGTTTTTT

V gene: TRBV4-2
J gene: TRBJ2-5
clone size: medium-sized
D gene: NA
CDR3 protein: CASSQEGSGDSGRETQYF
CDR3 DNA: TGTGCCAGCAGCCAAGAAGGGTCAGGGGACTCCGGACGGGAGACCCAGTACTTC

V gene: TRBV28
J gene: TRBJ2-7
clone size: NA
D gene: TRBD1
CDR3 protein: CASRPGQGAYEQYF
CDR3 DNA: TGTGCCAGCAGACCCGGACAGGGGGCCTACGAGCAGTACTTC

V gene: TRBV19
J gene: TRBJ1-2
clone size: NA
D gene: NA
CDR3 protein: CASSIDRGDYGYTF
CDR3 DNA: TGTGCCAGTAGTATAGACAGGGGTGACTATGGCTACACCTTC

V gene: TRBV7-9
J gene: TRBJ2-1
clone size: once
D gene: TRBD2
CDR3 protein: CASSSSGLRLEQFF
CDR3 DNA: TGTGCCAGCAGCTCCTCGGGACTAAGACTTGAGCAGTTCTTC

V gene: TRBV4-2
J gene: TRBJ2-3
clone size: NA
D gene: TRBD2
CDR3 protein: CASSQEGLAGGLGPTDTQYF
CDR3 DNA: TGTGCCAGCAGCCAAGAGGGGCTAGCGGGGGGGCTGGGTCCCACAGATACGCAGTATTTT

V gene: TRBV7-2
J gene: TRBJ1-3
clone size: NA
D gene: NA
CDR3 protein: CASSLGFGNTIYF
CDR3 DNA: TGTGCCAGCAGCTTAGGATTCGGAAACACCATATATTTT

V gene: TRBV6-5
J gene: TRBJ2-7
clone size: NA
D gene: NA
CDR3 protein: CASSYSMARSAGEQYF
CDR3 DNA: TGTGCCAGCAGTTACTCGATGGCCCGGTCAGCAGGCGAGCAGTACTTC

V gene: TRBV6-5
J gene: TRBJ1-2
clone size: NA
D gene: NA
CDR3 protein: CASSYSGAGQNYGYTF
CDR3 DNA: TGTGCCAGCAGTTATTCTGGGGCAGGCCAGAACTATGGCTACACCTTC

V gene: TRBV7-6
J gene: TRBJ2-3
clone size: NA
D gene: TRBD2
CDR3 protein: CASSLGTSGPRVTQYF
CDR3 DNA: TGTGCCAGCAGCTTGGGGACTAGCGGTCCGAGGGTTACGCAGTATTTT

V gene: TRBV7-9
J gene: TRBJ1-2
clone size: NA
D gene: NA
CDR3 protein: CASSLVTFNYGYTF
CDR3 DNA: TGTGCCAGCAGCTTGGTCACATTTAACTATGGCTACACCTTC

V gene: TRBV4-1
J gene: TRBJ1-2
clone size: NA
D gene: NA
CDR3 protein: CASSQVSGGNGYTF
CDR3 DNA: TGCGCCAGCAGCCAAGTTTCGGGGGGGAATGGCTACACCTTC

V gene: TRBV27
J gene: TRBJ1-5
clone size: NA
D gene: NA
CDR3 protein: CASSLRSGSNQPQHF
CDR3 DNA: TGTGCCAGCAGTTTGAGGAGTGGGAGCAATCAGCCCCAGCATTTT

V gene: TRBV19
J gene: TRBJ1-5
clone size: few
D gene: NA
CDR3 protein: CATAVGASNQPQHF
CDR3 DNA: TGTGCCACCGCGGTCGGGGCAAGCAATCAGCCCCAGCATTTT

V gene: TRBV5-1
J gene: TRBJ2-3
clone size: NA
D gene: NA
CDR3 protein: CASSLGLDTQYF
CDR3 DNA: TGCGCCAGCAGCTTGGGTTTGGATACGCAGTATTTT

V gene: TRBV6-5
J gene: TRBJ2-2
clone size: NA
D gene: NA
CDR3 protein: CASSYGGNTGELFF
CDR3 DNA: TGTGCCAGCAGTTACGGGGGGAACACCGGGGAGCTGTTTTTT

V gene: TRBV21-1
J gene: TRBJ1-1
clone size: NA
D gene: NA
CDR3 protein: CASSKADRREAFF
CDR3 DNA: TGTGCCAGCAGCAAAGCTGACAGGCGGGAAGCTTTCTTT

V gene: TRBV7-9
J gene: TRBJ2-7
clone size: once
D gene: NA
CDR3 protein: CASSYNYEQYF
CDR3 DNA: TGTGCCAGCAGCTACAACTACGAGCAGTACTTC

V gene: TRBV11-2
J gene: TRBJ2-1
clone size: NA
D gene: NA
CDR3 protein: CASSLVGYPNNEQFF
CDR3 DNA: TGTGCCAGCAGCTTAGTCGGGTATCCTAACAATGAGCAGTTCTTC

V gene: TRBV30
J gene: TRBJ1-4
clone size: NA
D gene: TRBD1
CDR3 protein: CAWSATGGVGEKLFF
CDR3 DNA: TGTGCCTGGAGTGCCACAGGGGGCGTAGGTGAAAAACTGTTTTTT

V gene: TRBV21-1
J gene: TRBJ1-6
clone size: NA
D gene: NA
CDR3 protein: CASGSGSPSSPLHF
CDR3 DNA: TGTGCCAGCGGATCAGGTTCTCCCAGTTCACCCCTCCACTTT

V gene: TRBV5-1
J gene: TRBJ1-2
clone size: NA
D gene: NA
CDR3 protein: CASSLSGEVNYGYTF
CDR3 DNA: TGCGCCAGCAGCTTGTCGGGGGAGGTTAACTATGGCTACACCTTC

V gene: TRBV30
J gene: TRBJ1-1
clone size: NA
D gene: NA
CDR3 protein: CAWIVENTEAFF
CDR3 DNA: TGTGCCTGGATTGTGGAAAACACTGAAGCTTTCTTT

V gene: TRBV11-2
J gene: TRBJ1-1
clone size: NA
D gene: NA
CDR3 protein: CASSLAGYTEAFF
CDR3 DNA: TGTGCCAGCAGCTTAGCAGGGTACACTGAAGCTTTCTTT

V gene: TRBV29-1
J gene: TRBJ1-2
clone size: once
D gene: NA
CDR3 protein: CSVPRGADGYTF
CDR3 DNA: TGCAGCGTCCCCCGGGGGGCGGATGGCTACACCTTC

V gene: TRBV6-1
J gene: TRBJ1-3
clone size: NA
D gene: NA
CDR3 protein: CASSDLGNTIYF
CDR3 DNA: TGTGCCAGCAGTGACCTTGGAAACACCATATATTTT

V gene: TRBV7-9
J gene: TRBJ2-3
clone size: few
D gene: TRBD2
CDR3 protein: CASSPEAGGITDTQYF
CDR3 DNA: TGTGCCAGCAGCCCTGAAGCGGGGGGGATTACAGATACGCAGTATTTT